Ten or more counts support the clone carrying this T cell receptor beta chain. The antigen remains unidentified. The data are from a study of regulatory T cells in long-lasting Graves disease. General study results and limits: TRBV28 was favored in persistent disease, as were TRBJ1-2 and TRBJ2-5.

Time point reported: newly diagnosed GD, antithyroid drugs for less than 3 months. With RNA extracted from PBMCs as input, the TCR library was made. The V gene's germline CDR1 is SGHAT and CDR2 FQNNGV. This CDR3 comprises 19 residues. After removal of 5 bases from V and 6 bases from J, the junction contained 19 bases not matched to a gene. Libraries of TCR beta came from iRepertoire HTBI primers plus Arm-PCR of CDR3 regions. TCRdb independently ran MiXCR on the multiplex PCR reads; one entry per CDR3 protein. The table includes some 330,000 distinct CDR3 sequences, 12% detected once. Another study also made use of these data, one on T cells in Graves' hyperthyroidism and ophthalmopathy. That source adds: It was considered stable Graves' hyperthyroidism when ophthalmopathy did not progress within 18 months.

The clonotype comes from a woman aged 18-29 years with Graves disease. The sequenced sample was peripheral blood mononuclear cells (PBMCs), obtained at new diagnosis, from a patient treated with antithyroid drugs. The genes are TRBV11-2 and TRBJ2-1; 10 bases map to TRBD2. The CDR3 bases are TGTGCCAGCAGCCTAGGGGGCGTGGTAGCGGGGGGTATCCGCAATGAGCAGTTCTTC. Translated: CASSLGGVVAGGIRNEQFF. The whole variable domain, filled in from reference TRBV11-2 and TRBJ2-1, reads EAGVAQSPRYKIIEKRQSVAFWCNPISGHATLYWYQQILGQGPKLLIQFQNNGVVDDSQLPKDRFSAERLKGVDSTLKIQPAKLEDSAVYLCASSLGGVVAGGIRNEQFFGPGTRLTVL.